This T cell receptor (beta chain) was documented in a study of neurological immune-mediated disorders. Regarding the study as a whole: Subjects shared no identical expanded-clone CDR3 amino acid sequences, suggesting private TCR-beta repertoires in all groups. Multiple sclerosis patients had less TCR clonal expansion than even healthy controls, unlike HTLV-1-associated myelopathy.

Germline V CDR1 and CDR2: SGHRS, YFSETQ. Trimming pared 0 bases from V and 15 bases from J, leaving 13 bases between. This CDR3 region has 12 residues. The authors made cDNA by 5'RACE with 10-nucleotide random UMIs. Using its own MiXCR run on the 5' RACE reads, TCRdb lists one record per CDR3 protein. This repertoire shows fewer than 65,000 distinct CDR3 sequences, 10% found once; its top ten account for roughly 5.2%. This clonotype was detected many times. The antigen is not known. The study built unsorted libraries from 2 million PBMCs kept at -80 C. This clonotype was obtained from a man in his 70s with HTLV-1-associated myelopathy (HAM/TSP). The chain employs TRBV5-1 and TRBJ2-1; D might be TRBD1 (5 bases). Input material: PBMCs. Here the CDR3 reads CASSLESGLPFF. The CDR3 nucleotides read TGCGCCAGCAGCTTGGAGTCAGGGCTTCCGTTCTTC.